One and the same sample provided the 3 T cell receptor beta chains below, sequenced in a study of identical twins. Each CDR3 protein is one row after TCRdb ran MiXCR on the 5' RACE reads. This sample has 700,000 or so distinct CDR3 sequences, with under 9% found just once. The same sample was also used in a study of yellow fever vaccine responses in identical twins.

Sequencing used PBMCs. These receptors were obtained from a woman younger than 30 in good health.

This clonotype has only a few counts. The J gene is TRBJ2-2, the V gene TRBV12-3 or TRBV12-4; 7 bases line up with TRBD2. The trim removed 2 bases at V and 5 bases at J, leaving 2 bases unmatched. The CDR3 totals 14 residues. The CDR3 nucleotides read TGTGCCAGCAGTTTAACTAGCGAGACCGGGGAGCTGTTTTTT. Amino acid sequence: CASSLTSETGELFF.

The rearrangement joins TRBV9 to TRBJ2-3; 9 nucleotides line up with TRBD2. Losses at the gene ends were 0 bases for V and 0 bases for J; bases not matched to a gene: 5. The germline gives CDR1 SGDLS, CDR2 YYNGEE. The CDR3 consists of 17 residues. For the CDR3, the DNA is TGTGCCAGCAGCGTAGGATCTAGCGGGGCTAGCACAGATACGCAGTATTTT. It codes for CASSVGSSGASTDTQYF.

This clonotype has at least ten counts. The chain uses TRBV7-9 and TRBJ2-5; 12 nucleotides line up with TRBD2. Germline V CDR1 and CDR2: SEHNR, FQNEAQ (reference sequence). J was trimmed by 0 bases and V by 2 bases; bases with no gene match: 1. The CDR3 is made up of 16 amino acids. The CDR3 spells CASSLRLAGDQETQYF. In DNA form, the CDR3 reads TGTGCCAGCAGCTTAAGACTAGCGGGGGACCAAGAGACCCAGTACTTC.